The present T cell receptor (beta chain) was sequenced within a study of blood T cell repertoires in COVID-19. Turning to the study itself: Nucleic acid was either cDNA or gDNA, and it came from T cells, B-cell-depleted T cells, or PBMCs.

This CDR3 spans 16 amino acids. Germline values: CDR1 LNHDA, CDR2 SQIVND (reference sequence). J gave up 10 bases and V 3 bases, and 15 bases lay outside the gene matches. Authors' methods: Reference gene primer amplification in the assay estimated nucleated cell counts. Profiled with immunoSEQ multiplex PCR; TCRdb holds only in-frame clones, not every one. Clonal size and the V and J genes are those of that table, whereas D and trimming came from the DNA. The sample yields 100,000 to 150,000 clones, around nine tenths seen once. This TCR was recovered from an older man with active COVID-19. Sequenced: peripheral blood. V and J are TRBV19 and TRBJ1-5; TRBD1 matches 7 bases. CDR3 amino acids: CASSIPRAGGIQPQHF. In nucleotides, the CDR3 is TGTGCCAGTAGTATCCCGAGGGCAGGGGGAATACAACCCCAGCATTTT.